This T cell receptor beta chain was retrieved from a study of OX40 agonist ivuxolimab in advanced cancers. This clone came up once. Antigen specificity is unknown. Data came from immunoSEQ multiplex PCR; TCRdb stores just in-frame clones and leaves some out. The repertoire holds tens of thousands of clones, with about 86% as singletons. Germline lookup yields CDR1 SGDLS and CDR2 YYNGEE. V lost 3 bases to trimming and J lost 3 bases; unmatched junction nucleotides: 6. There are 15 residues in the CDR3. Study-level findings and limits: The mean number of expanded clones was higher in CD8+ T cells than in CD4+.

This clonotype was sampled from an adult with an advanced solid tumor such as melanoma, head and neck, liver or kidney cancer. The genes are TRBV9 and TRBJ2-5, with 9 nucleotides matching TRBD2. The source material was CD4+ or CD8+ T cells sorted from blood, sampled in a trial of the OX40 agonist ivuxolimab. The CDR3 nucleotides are TGTGCCAGCAGCGCAAGCGGGGGGCCTAAAGAGACCCAGTACTTC. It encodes CASSASGGPKETQYF.